This is a list of T cell receptor beta chains from one sample in a study of cytomegalovirus exposure and HLA in healthy donors. Profiling relied on immunoSEQ multiplex PCR, and the TCRdb table lists in-frame clones only, not all of them. The sample holds 120,000 or so clones, over 65% seen once. Material for sequencing was PBMCs. Source of these receptors: a man aged 30 to 45 in good health and CMV-seropositive. Both conserved end residues are part of each CDR3. D genes are given only for firm matches. Some rows mark clone size as missing; the rest say once, few, many or name a class of expanded clone.

V,size,J,D,DNA,CDR3
TRBV30,once,TRBJ1-5,TRBD1,TGTGCCTGGAGTGTACGGGCTGGGCAGGGGGCACGTCAGCCCCAGCATTTT,CAWSVRAGQGARQPQHF
TRBV6-5,-,TRBJ2-2,TRBD1,TGTGCCAGCAGGAGGGACAGGGGAGTCCCCGGGGAGCTGTTTTTT,CASRRDRGVPGELFF
TRBV9,-,TRBJ2-2,-,TGTGCCAGCAGCGTAAGCGATGGGACCGGGGAGCTGTTTTTT,CASSVSDGTGELFF
TRBV9,few,TRBJ2-7,-,TGTGCCAGCAGCGTAGGCCCAGAAAGTTACGAGCAGTACTTC,CASSVGPESYEQYF
TRBV5-6,-,TRBJ2-2,-,TGTGCCAGCAGCATACAGGGTTCCGGGGAGCTGTTTTTT,CASSIQGSGELFF
TRBV10-3,-,TRBJ1-2,TRBD1,TGTGCCATCAGTGATGGTGGACAGGGGAACTATGGCTACACCTTC,CAISDGGQGNYGYTF
TRBV18,-,TRBJ2-7,TRBD1,TGTGCCAGCTCACCTACTCCGGGACAGGTACGCTCCTACGAGCAGTACTTC,CASSPTPGQVRSYEQYF
TRBV10-3,-,TRBJ1-1,-,TGTGCCATCAGTGAGTCGGTACTGGGAGGGAACACTGAAGCTTTCTTT,CAISESVLGGNTEAFF
TRBV27,few,TRBJ2-7,-,TGTGCCAGCAGTTTAAACTTGATCGAGCAGTACTTC,CASSLNLIEQYF
TRBV4-1,-,TRBJ1-1,-,TGCGCCAGCAGCCAATCGTCCCAGGGCCTGGAAGCTTTCTTT,CASSQSSQGLEAFF
TRBV6-1,-,TRBJ1-1,-,TGTGCCAGCATCCGAATGGGGCTGAACACTGAAGCTTTCTTT,CASIRMGLNTEAFF
TRBV2,-,TRBJ2-7,-,TGTGCCAGCAGTCGGGACTTTCCGCCTAGGGAGCAGTACTTC,CASSRDFPPREQYF
TRBV21-1,-,TRBJ1-2,-,TGTGCCACTTGGGACAGGGGGCAAATTTATGGCTACACCTTC,CATWDRGQIYGYTF
TRBV28,-,TRBJ2-7,-,TGTGCCAGCAGTTTGGCAGAAAAGCAGTACTTC,CASSLAEKQYF
TRBV6-5,-,TRBJ1-2,-,TGTGCCAGCAGTTACTCGGGAGAGTATGGCTACACCTTC,CASSYSGEYGYTF
TRBV7-6,-,TRBJ2-3,TRBD2,TGTGCCAGCACCTCCCTTGTGAGTAGCGGGCCCAACACAGATACGCAGTATTTT,CASTSLVSSGPNTDTQYF
TRBV28,-,TRBJ1-5,-,TGTGCCAGCAGTTTATACGGGACAACCAAATCTAGAAATCAGCCCCAGCATTTT,CASSLYGTTKSRNQPQHF
TRBV7-8,-,TRBJ1-3,TRBD1,TGTGCCAGCGGTGACAGGGGCTTCGGCACCATATATTTT,CASGDRGFGTIYF
TRBV2,-,TRBJ1-1,TRBD1,TGTGCCAGCAGTGGACAGGGGGGCACTGAAGCTTTCTTT,CASSGQGGTEAFF
TRBV5-4,-,TRBJ2-5,-,TGTGCCAGCAGTTCCAGCGGCGGGGCTAGGGAGACCCAGTACTTC,CASSSSGGARETQYF
TRBV29-1,-,TRBJ2-5,TRBD1,TGCAGCGTTCGAGGACAGGGCGGGGAGACCCAGTACTTC,CSVRGQGGETQYF
TRBV2,-,TRBJ2-7,-,TGTGCCAGCAAGCGGCAGGCGGCCTACGAGCAGTACTTC,CASKRQAAYEQYF
TRBV4-1,once,TRBJ2-1,TRBD2,TGCGCCAGCAGCCCCGGGACTAGCGGGGTCCTGGGTCGGAATGAGCAGTTCTTC,CASSPGTSGVLGRNEQFF